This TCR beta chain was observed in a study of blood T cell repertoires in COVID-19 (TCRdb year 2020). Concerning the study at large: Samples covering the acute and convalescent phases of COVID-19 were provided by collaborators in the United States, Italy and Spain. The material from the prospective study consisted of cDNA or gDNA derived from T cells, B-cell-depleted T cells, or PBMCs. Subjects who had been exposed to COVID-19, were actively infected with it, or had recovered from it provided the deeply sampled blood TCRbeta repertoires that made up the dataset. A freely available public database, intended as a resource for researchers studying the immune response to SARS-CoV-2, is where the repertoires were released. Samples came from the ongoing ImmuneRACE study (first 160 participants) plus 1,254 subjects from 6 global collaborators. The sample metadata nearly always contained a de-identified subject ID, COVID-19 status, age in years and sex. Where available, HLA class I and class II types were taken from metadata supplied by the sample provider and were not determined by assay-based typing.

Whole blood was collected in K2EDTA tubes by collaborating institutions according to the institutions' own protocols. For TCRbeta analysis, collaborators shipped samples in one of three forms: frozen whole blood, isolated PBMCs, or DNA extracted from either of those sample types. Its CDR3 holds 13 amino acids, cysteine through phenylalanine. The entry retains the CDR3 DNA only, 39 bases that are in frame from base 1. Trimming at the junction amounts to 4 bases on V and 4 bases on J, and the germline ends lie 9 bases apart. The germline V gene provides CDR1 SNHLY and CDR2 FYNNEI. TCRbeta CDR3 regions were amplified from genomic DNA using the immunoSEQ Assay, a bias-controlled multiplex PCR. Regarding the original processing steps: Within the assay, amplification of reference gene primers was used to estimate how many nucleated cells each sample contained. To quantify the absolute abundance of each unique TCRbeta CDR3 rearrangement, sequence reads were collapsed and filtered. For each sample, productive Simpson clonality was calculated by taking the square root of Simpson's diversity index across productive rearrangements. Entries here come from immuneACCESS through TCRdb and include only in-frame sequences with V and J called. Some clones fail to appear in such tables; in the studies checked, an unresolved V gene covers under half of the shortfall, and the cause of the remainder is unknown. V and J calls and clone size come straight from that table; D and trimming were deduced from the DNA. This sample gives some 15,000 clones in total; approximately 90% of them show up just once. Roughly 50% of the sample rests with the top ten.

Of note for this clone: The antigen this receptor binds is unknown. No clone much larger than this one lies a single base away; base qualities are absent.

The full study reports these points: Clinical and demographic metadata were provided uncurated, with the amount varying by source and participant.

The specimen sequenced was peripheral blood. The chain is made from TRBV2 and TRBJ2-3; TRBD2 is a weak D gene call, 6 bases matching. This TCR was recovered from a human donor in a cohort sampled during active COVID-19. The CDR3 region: CASSGRGPDTQYF. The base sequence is TGTGCCAGCAGTGGGCGGGGTCCAGATACGCAGTATTTT.